This T cell receptor beta chain was sequenced for a study of cytomegalovirus exposure and HLA in healthy donors. Whole-study findings and limits: Highly shared variants forming one cluster were likely a sequencing artifact. In a later analysis, at a false discovery rate of 0.05, 16,951 TCR beta sequences were associated with HLA alleles.

Germline CDR1 SGHTA, CDR2 FQGNSA. There are 13 residues in the CDR3. V was trimmed by 3 bases and J by 1 base, leaving 6 bases between them. The primer mix had 60 Vbeta and 13 Jbeta primers. TCRdb keeps only in-frame clones here, not all; method: immunoSEQ multiplex PCR. This table has 200,000 to 300,000 clones, approximately 81% appearing once. With regard to this clone: Its antigen is undetermined.

This TCR derives from a woman aged 60-75 years in good health and CMV-seropositive. The chain couples TRBV7-2 to TRBJ1-1; D possibly corresponds to TRBD1 (5 bases). The sample consisted of PBMCs. The CDR3 region has the DNA TGTGCCAGCAGCTTGACAGAGAACACTGAAGCTTTCTTT. Encoded protein: CASSLTENTEAFF.